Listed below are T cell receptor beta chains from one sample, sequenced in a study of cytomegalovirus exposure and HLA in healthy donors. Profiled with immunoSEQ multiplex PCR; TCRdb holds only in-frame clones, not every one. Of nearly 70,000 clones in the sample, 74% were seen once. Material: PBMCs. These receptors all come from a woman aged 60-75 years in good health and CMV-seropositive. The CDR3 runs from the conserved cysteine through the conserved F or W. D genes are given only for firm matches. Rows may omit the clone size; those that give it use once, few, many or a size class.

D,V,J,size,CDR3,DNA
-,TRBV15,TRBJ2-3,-,CATSRGGPIYTDTQYF,TGTGCCACCAGTAGAGGGGGGCCTATTTACACAGATACGCAGTATTTT
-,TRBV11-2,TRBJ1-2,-,CASSQTGPYGYTF,TGTGCCAGCAGCCAGACTGGCCCCTATGGCTACACCTTC
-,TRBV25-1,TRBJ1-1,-,CASSEYTANTEAFF,TGTGCCAGCAGTGAATACACAGCGAACACTGAAGCTTTCTTT
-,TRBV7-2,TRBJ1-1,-,CASALAGYSNTEAFF,TGTGCCAGCGCACTAGCTGGATACTCGAACACTGAAGCTTTCTTT
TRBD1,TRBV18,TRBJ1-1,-,CASSRATGQGTEAFF,TGTGCCAGCTCACGGGCGACAGGGCAGGGCACTGAAGCTTTCTTT
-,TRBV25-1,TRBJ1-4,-,CASSELGGQPNEKLFF,TGTGCCAGCAGTGAATTAGGTGGACAGCCTAATGAAAAACTGTTTTTT
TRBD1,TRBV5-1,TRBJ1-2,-,CASSLLTGNFGYTF,TGCGCCAGCAGCCTGTTGACAGGGAATTTTGGCTACACCTTC
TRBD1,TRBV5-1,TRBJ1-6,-,CASRLETGGNNSPLHF,TGCGCCAGCAGGTTGGAGACAGGGGGAAACAATTCACCCCTCCACTTT
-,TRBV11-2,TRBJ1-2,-,CASSLTDNYGYTF,TGTGCCAGCAGCTTGACTGATAACTATGGCTACACCTTC
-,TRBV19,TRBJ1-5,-,CASREAGGVNNQPQHF,TGTGCCAGTAGAGAGGCGGGCGGAGTTAACAATCAGCCCCAGCATTTT
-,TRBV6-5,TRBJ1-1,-,CASSYSIGGTEAFF,TGTGCCAGCAGTTACTCGATAGGAGGGACTGAAGCTTTCTTT
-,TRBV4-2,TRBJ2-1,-,CASGDSSYNEQFF,TGTGCCAGCGGAGATAGCTCCTACAATGAGCAGTTCTTC
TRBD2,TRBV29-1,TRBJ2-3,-,CSVTAGPDTQYF,TGCAGCGTTACAGCGGGGCCGGATACGCAGTATTTT
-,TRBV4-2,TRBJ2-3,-,CASSQESKRGTDTQYF,TGTGCCAGCAGCCAAGAGAGCAAGCGGGGCACAGATACGCAGTATTTT
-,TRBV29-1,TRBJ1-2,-,CSVAVATYGYTF,TGCAGCGTTGCTGTGGCAACCTATGGCTACACCTTC
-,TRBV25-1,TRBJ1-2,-,CASSSSRQAAGYTF,TGTGCCAGCAGTAGCTCCAGACAGGCGGCTGGCTACACCTTC
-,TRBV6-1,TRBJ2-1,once,CASSEAIVPEQFF,TGTGCCAGCAGTGAAGCGATAGTCCCTGAGCAGTTCTTC
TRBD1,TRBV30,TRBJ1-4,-,CAWSGQGPEKLFF,TGTGCCTGGAGTGGACAGGGCCCCGAAAAACTGTTTTTT
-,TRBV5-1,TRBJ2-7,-,CASSLAQGYEQYF,TGCGCCAGCAGCTTGGCTCAGGGTTACGAGCAGTACTTC
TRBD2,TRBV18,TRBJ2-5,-,CASSPRTSGAQETQYF,TGTGCCAGCTCACCACGCACTAGCGGAGCTCAAGAGACCCAGTACTTC
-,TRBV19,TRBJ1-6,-,CASSSTGVSSYNSPLHF,TGTGCCAGTAGTTCGACAGGAGTAAGCTCCTATAATTCACCCCTCCACTTT
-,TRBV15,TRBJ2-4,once,CATSRGGQAKNIQYF,TGTGCCACCAGCAGAGGGGGCCAGGCCAAAAACATTCAGTACTTC
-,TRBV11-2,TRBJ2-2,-,CASSLSGGVTGELFF,TGTGCCAGCAGCTTAAGCGGAGGGGTCACCGGGGAGCTGTTTTTT
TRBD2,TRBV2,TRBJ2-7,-,CASSEGSSGSYEQYF,TGTGCCAGCAGTGAAGGTAGTAGCGGGAGTTACGAGCAGTACTTC
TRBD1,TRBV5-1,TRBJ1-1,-,CASSWTGADTEAFF,TGCGCCAGCAGCTGGACAGGGGCCGACACTGAAGCTTTCTTT
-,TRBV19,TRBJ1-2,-,CASSMGPLGVHGYTF,TGTGCCAGTAGTATGGGGCCACTGGGTGTGCATGGCTACACCTTC
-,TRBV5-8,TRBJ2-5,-,CASSFPGWETQYF,TGTGCCAGCAGCTTCCCAGGATGGGAGACCCAGTACTTC
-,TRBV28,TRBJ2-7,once,CASSLSQDYEQYF,TGTGCCAGCAGTTTGAGTCAGGACTACGAGCAGTACTTC
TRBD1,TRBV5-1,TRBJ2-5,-,CASSSDRVETQYF,TGCGCCAGCAGCTCGGACAGGGTTGAGACCCAGTACTTC
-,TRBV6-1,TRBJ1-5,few,CASTPEGGNQPQHF,TGTGCCAGCACGCCAGAAGGAGGCAATCAGCCCCAGCATTTT
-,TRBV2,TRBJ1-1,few,CASSEALRRGEAFF,TGTGCCAGCAGTGAAGCGCTTCGTCGGGGAGAAGCTTTCTTT
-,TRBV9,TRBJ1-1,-,CASSARGKLDTEAFF,TGTGCCAGCAGCGCGAGAGGGAAGTTGGACACTGAAGCTTTCTTT
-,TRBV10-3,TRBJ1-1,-,CAISDAAHPNTEAFF,TGTGCCATCAGTGACGCGGCCCATCCGAACACTGAAGCTTTCTTT
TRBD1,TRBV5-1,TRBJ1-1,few,CASSTGGRNTEAFF,TGCGCCAGCAGCACAGGGGGCAGGAACACTGAAGCTTTCTTT
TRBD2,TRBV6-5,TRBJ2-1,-,CASSYSGSGRNEQFF,TGTGCCAGCAGTTACTCAGGTAGCGGGAGAAATGAGCAGTTCTTC
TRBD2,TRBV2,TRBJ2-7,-,CASRLRGTRGDEQYF,TGTGCCAGCAGGCTTAGGGGGACTAGGGGCGACGAGCAGTACTTC
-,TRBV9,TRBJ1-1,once,CASSVAAGNTNTEAFF,TGTGCCAGCAGCGTAGCTGCGGGCAACACGAACACTGAAGCTTTCTTT
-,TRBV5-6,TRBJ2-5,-,CASTGGAGQETQYF,TGTGCCAGCACCGGGGGTGCCGGACAAGAGACCCAGTACTTC
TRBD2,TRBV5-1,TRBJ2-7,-,CASSPSGGYEQYF,TGCGCCAGCAGCCCAAGCGGGGGCTACGAGCAGTACTTC
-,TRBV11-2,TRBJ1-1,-,CASSFRLLVKAFF,TGTGCCAGCAGCTTTAGATTGTTGGTGAAAGCTTTCTTT